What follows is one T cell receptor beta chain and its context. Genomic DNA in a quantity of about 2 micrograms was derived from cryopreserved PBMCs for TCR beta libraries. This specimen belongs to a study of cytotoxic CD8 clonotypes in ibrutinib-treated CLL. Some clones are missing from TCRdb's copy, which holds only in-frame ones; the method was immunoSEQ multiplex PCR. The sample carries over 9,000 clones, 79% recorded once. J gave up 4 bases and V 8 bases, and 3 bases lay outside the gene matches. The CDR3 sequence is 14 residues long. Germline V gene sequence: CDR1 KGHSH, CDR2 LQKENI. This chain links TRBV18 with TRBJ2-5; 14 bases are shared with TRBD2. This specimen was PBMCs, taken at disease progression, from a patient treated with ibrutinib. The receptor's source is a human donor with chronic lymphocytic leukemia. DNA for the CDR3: TGTGCCAGCAAAGGGACTAGCGGGGGAGAGACCCAGTACTTC. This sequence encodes CASKGTSGGETQYF.